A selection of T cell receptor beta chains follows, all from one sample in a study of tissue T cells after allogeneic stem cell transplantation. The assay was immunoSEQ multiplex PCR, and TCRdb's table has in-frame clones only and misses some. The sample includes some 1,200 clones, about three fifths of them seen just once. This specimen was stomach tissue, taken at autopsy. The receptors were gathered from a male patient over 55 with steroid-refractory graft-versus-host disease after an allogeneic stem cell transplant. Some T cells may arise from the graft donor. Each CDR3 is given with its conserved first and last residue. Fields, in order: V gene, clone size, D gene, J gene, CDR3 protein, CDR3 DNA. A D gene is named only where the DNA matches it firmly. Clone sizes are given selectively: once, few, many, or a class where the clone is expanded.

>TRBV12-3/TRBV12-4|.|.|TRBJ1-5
CASTKWEDQPQHF
TGTGCCAGCACAAAGTGGGAGGATCAGCCCCAGCATTTT
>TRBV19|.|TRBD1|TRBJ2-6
CASSNYLPRTGGSGANVLTF
TGTGCCAGTAGTAATTACCTACCTCGGACAGGGGGCTCCGGGGCCAACGTCCTGACTTTC
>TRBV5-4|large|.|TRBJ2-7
CASSLEGRGGNEQYF
TGTGCCAGCAGCTTGGAAGGCAGGGGCGGGAACGAGCAGTACTTC
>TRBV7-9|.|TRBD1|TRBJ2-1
CASSPRDSPQDEQFF
TGTGCCAGCAGCCCCCGGGACAGCCCTCAGGATGAGCAGTTCTTC
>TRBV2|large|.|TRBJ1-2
CASSARTDYGYTF
TGTGCCAGCAGCGCTAGGACAGATTATGGCTACACCTTC
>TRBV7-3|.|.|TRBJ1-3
CASSLGGSGNTIYF
TGTGCCAGCAGCTTGGGGGGCTCTGGAAACACCATATATTTT
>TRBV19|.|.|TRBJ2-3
CASTETTSTDTQYF
TGTGCCAGTACGGAGACCACTAGCACAGATACGCAGTATTTT
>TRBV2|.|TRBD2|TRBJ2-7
CASSVGGGVREQYF
TGTGCCAGCAGTGTAGGTGGGGGGGTGCGCGAGCAGTACTTC
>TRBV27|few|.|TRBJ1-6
CASSLSEGVSPLHF
TGTGCCAGCAGTTTGTCAGAAGGGGTTTCACCCCTCCACTTT
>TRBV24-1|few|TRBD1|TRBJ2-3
CATGDSLAQYF
TGTGCCACCGGGGACAGCTTAGCGCAGTATTTT
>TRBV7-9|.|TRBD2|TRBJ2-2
CASTGLASTNTGELFF
TGTGCCAGCACCGGACTAGCGTCTACGAACACCGGGGAGCTGTTTTTT
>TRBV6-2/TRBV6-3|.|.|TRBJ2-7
CASSYDTGKVDEQYF
TGTGCCAGCAGTTACGATACAGGGAAGGTTGACGAGCAGTACTTC